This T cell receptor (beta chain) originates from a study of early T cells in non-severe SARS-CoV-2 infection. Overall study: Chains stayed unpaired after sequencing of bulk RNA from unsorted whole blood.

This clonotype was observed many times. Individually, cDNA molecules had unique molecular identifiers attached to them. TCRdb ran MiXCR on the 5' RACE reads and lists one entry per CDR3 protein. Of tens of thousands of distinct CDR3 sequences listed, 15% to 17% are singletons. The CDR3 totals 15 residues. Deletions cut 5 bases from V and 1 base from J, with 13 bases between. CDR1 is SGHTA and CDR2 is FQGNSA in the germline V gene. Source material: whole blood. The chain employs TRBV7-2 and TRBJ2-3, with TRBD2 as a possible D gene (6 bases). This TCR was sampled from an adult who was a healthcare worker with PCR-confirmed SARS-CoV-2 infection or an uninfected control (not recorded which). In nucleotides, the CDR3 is TGTGCCAGCAGCACTGCGGGACTTCGCACAGATACGCAGTATTTT. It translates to CASSTAGLRTDTQYF.